The rows below give T cell receptor beta chains drawn from one sample of a study of T cells after yellow fever vaccination. TCRdb reprocessed the 5' RACE reads via MiXCR and lists one record per CDR3 protein. The repertoire holds around 46,000 distinct CDR3 sequences, with 7% to 8.5% as singletons. The specimen comprised CD8+ T cells sorted from PBMCs, sampled around 14 days after the first yellow fever vaccination. These receptors came from a man aged 18-30 years who received the YFV17D yellow fever vaccine. The CDR3 runs from the conserved cysteine through the conserved F or W. The D gene is left open where the match is weak. The size entry is marked missing in some rows and otherwise reads once, few, many or a size class.

d_gene,v_gene,j_gene,abundance,CDR3aa,CDR3nt
TRBD2,TRBV10-3,TRBJ2-1,many,CAISEVAGGPTDNEQFF,TGTGCCATCAGTGAGGTAGCGGGGGGGCCTACGGACAATGAGCAGTTCTTC
.,TRBV20-1,TRBJ2-3,many,CSARDSLWGTDTQYF,TGCAGTGCTAGAGATTCGCTGTGGGGCACAGATACGCAGTATTTT
.,TRBV29-1,TRBJ2-7,.,CSSRTDINEQYF,TGCAGCTCCCGGACAGATATAAACGAGCAGTACTTC
TRBD1,TRBV29-1,TRBJ2-3,.,CSVRGRISSTDTQYF,TGCAGCGTCAGGGGGCGAATTTCTAGCACAGATACGCAGTATTTT
.,TRBV7-6,TRBJ2-7,many,CASSLAAGYEQYF,TGTGCCAGCAGCTTAGCGGCAGGCTACGAGCAGTACTTC
.,TRBV27,TRBJ1-3,many,CASSPDPDTGSPGNTIYF,TGTGCCAGCAGTCCGGACCCAGATACAGGGTCCCCTGGAAACACCATATATTTT
TRBD1,TRBV5-6,TRBJ2-7,many,CASTLTTGVKDEQYF,TGTGCCAGCACACTGACGACAGGGGTAAAGGACGAGCAGTACTTC
.,TRBV29-1,TRBJ1-2,many,CSAPDRNTNYGYTF,TGCAGCGCCCCAGACAGGAATACTAACTATGGCTACACCTTC
.,TRBV5-1,TRBJ1-3,many,CASSLSRGYGNTIYF,TGCGCCAGCAGCTTGTCGAGGGGCTACGGAAACACCATATATTTT
.,TRBV7-8,TRBJ1-5,many,CASTLRGVRQPQHF,TGTGCCAGCACCCTCCGTGGTGTGCGTCAGCCCCAGCATTTT
.,TRBV19,TRBJ2-5,few,CASSIAPGVSETQYF,TGTGCCAGTAGTATAGCCCCAGGGGTGTCGGAGACCCAGTACTTC
.,TRBV29-1,TRBJ2-3,.,CSVGGGARFTDTQYF,TGCAGCGTTGGGGGGGGGGCGCGTTTCACAGATACGCAGTATTTT
.,TRBV12-3/TRBV12-4,TRBJ1-1,many,CASSLGVGTEAFF,TGTGCCAGCAGTTTGGGGGTAGGCACTGAAGCTTTCTTT
TRBD1,TRBV14,TRBJ1-1,many,CASSRGTAYNTEAFF,TGTGCCAGCAGCAGAGGGACAGCCTACAACACTGAAGCTTTCTTT
.,TRBV3-1,TRBJ2-3,many,CASSQESASTDTQYF,TGTGCCAGCAGCCAAGAGTCGGCTAGCACAGATACGCAGTATTTT
TRBD1,TRBV6-4,TRBJ2-2,many,CASSDGTGSGELFF,TGTGCCAGCAGTGACGGGACAGGGTCCGGGGAGCTGTTTTTT